The rows below give T cell receptor beta chains drawn from one sample of a study of blood T cells in healthy people across ages. Using its own MiXCR run on the 5' RACE reads, TCRdb lists one record per CDR3 protein. The sample has roughly 680,000 distinct CDR3 sequences; over 20% are singletons. Sequencing was done on a sample of blood. The receptors were sampled from a man aged 65 to 79 in good health. The CDR3 runs from the conserved cysteine through the conserved F or W. The D gene is left open where the match is weak. Part of the rows lack a size; the others show once, few, many or a class for expanded clones.

abundance: .; d_gene: .; v_gene: TRBV7-3; j_gene: TRBJ2-1; CDR3aa: CASSLFAGNEQFF; CDR3nt: TGTGCCAGCAGCTTATTCGCCGGCAATGAGCAGTTCTTC
abundance: .; d_gene: .; v_gene: TRBV5-5; j_gene: TRBJ2-1; CDR3aa: CASSLDPLNEQFF; CDR3nt: TGTGCCAGCAGCTTGGACCCCCTTAATGAGCAGTTCTTC
abundance: few; d_gene: .; v_gene: TRBV10-3; j_gene: TRBJ2-6; CDR3aa: CAISRVPGANVLTF; CDR3nt: TGTGCCATCAGCCGCGTCCCTGGGGCCAACGTCCTGACTTTC
abundance: few; d_gene: .; v_gene: TRBV5-1; j_gene: TRBJ2-2; CDR3aa: CASSTWTGTNTGELFF; CDR3nt: TGCGCCAGCAGCACCTGGACGGGCACGAACACCGGGGAGCTGTTTTTT
abundance: few; d_gene: TRBD2; v_gene: TRBV20-1; j_gene: TRBJ2-5; CDR3aa: CSARLAGGAETQYF; CDR3nt: TGCAGTGCTCGATTAGCGGGAGGCGCAGAGACCCAGTACTTC
abundance: once; d_gene: .; v_gene: TRBV2; j_gene: TRBJ2-7; CDR3aa: CASSEENINYEQYF; CDR3nt: TGTGCCAGCAGTGAAGAAAACATAAACTACGAGCAGTACTTC
abundance: .; d_gene: .; v_gene: TRBV29-1; j_gene: TRBJ2-4; CDR3aa: CSVSLRQAHKNIQYF; CDR3nt: TGCAGCGTTAGCCTCCGACAGGCGCATAAAAACATTCAGTACTTC
abundance: many; d_gene: .; v_gene: TRBV29-1; j_gene: TRBJ2-5; CDR3aa: CSVFGTPKRPETQYF; CDR3nt: TGCAGCGTTTTTGGCACCCCGAAGAGACCAGAGACCCAGTACTTC
abundance: few; d_gene: .; v_gene: TRBV5-1; j_gene: TRBJ1-6; CDR3aa: CASTGGDSSYNSPLHF; CDR3nt: TGCGCCAGCACCGGGGGCGATAGCTCCTATAATTCACCCCTCCACTTT
abundance: .; d_gene: .; v_gene: TRBV2; j_gene: TRBJ2-1; CDR3aa: CASRDPELRSYNEQFF; CDR3nt: TGTGCCAGCAGGGACCCGGAGCTCCGCTCCTACAATGAGCAGTTCTTC
abundance: .; d_gene: .; v_gene: TRBV12-3/TRBV12-4; j_gene: TRBJ2-7; CDR3aa: CASSSRGGPTYEQYF; CDR3nt: TGTGCCAGCAGTTCACGGGGCGGCCCCACCTACGAGCAGTACTTC
abundance: .; d_gene: TRBD2; v_gene: TRBV6-2/TRBV6-3; j_gene: TRBJ2-5; CDR3aa: CASSTGLAGVRETQYF; CDR3nt: TGTGCCAGCAGTACCGGACTAGCGGGGGTTCGAGAGACCCAGTACTTC
abundance: .; d_gene: TRBD2; v_gene: TRBV7-9; j_gene: TRBJ2-7; CDR3aa: CASSRLAGVAYEQYF; CDR3nt: TGTGCCAGCAGCCGACTAGCGGGAGTAGCCTACGAGCAGTACTTC
abundance: .; d_gene: TRBD2; v_gene: TRBV27; j_gene: TRBJ2-1; CDR3aa: CASSSIQTGTRGGKWQFF; CDR3nt: TGTGCCAGCAGTTCTATCCAAACCGGGACTAGGGGGGGGAAATGGCAGTTCTTC
abundance: .; d_gene: .; v_gene: TRBV7-3; j_gene: TRBJ2-1; CDR3aa: CASSQGRSYNEQFF; CDR3nt: TGTGCCAGCAGCCAGGGACGCTCCTACAATGAGCAGTTCTTC
abundance: many; d_gene: TRBD2; v_gene: TRBV20-1; j_gene: TRBJ2-1; CDR3aa: CSAPQAGTYNEQFF; CDR3nt: TGCAGTGCCCCACAAGCGGGAACCTACAATGAGCAGTTCTTC
abundance: .; d_gene: TRBD1; v_gene: TRBV28; j_gene: TRBJ2-1; CDR3aa: CASSSGQGQDYNEQFF; CDR3nt: TGTGCCAGCAGTTCTGGACAGGGGCAAGACTACAATGAGCAGTTCTTC
abundance: few; d_gene: .; v_gene: TRBV7-2; j_gene: TRBJ2-7; CDR3aa: CASSLTQYEQYF; CDR3nt: TGTGCCAGCAGCTTAACCCAATACGAGCAGTACTTC
abundance: many; d_gene: .; v_gene: TRBV29-1; j_gene: TRBJ2-2; CDR3aa: CSVRTNMNTGELFF; CDR3nt: TGCAGCGTTAGGACTAACATGAACACCGGGGAGCTGTTTTTT
abundance: .; d_gene: .; v_gene: TRBV12-5; j_gene: TRBJ2-1; CDR3aa: CASGLGLPGPYNEQFF; CDR3nt: TGTGCTAGTGGTTTGGGACTACCAGGGCCCTACAATGAGCAGTTCTTC
abundance: .; d_gene: TRBD2; v_gene: TRBV27; j_gene: TRBJ2-7; CDR3aa: CVSSLASGRMYEQYF; CDR3nt: TGTGTCAGCAGTTTGGCTAGCGGGAGAATGTACGAGCAGTACTTC
abundance: .; d_gene: .; v_gene: TRBV4-1; j_gene: TRBJ2-3; CDR3aa: CATPVENRDTQYF; CDR3nt: TGCGCCACACCAGTAGAGAACAGGGATACGCAGTATTTT
abundance: many; d_gene: .; v_gene: TRBV29-1; j_gene: TRBJ2-3; CDR3aa: CSVGREDRTQYF; CDR3nt: TGCAGCGTTGGCAGGGAGGATCGTACGCAGTATTTT
abundance: few; d_gene: .; v_gene: TRBV3-1; j_gene: TRBJ2-5; CDR3aa: CASSQARPPQGTQYF; CDR3nt: TGTGCCAGCAGCCAAGCACGGCCCCCCCAAGGGACCCAGTACTTC
abundance: few; d_gene: TRBD1; v_gene: TRBV12-3/TRBV12-4; j_gene: TRBJ2-1; CDR3aa: CASSPRDSSDNEQFF; CDR3nt: TGTGCCAGCAGTCCCCGGGACAGCTCGGACAATGAGCAGTTCTTC
abundance: .; d_gene: TRBD2; v_gene: TRBV18; j_gene: TRBJ2-4; CDR3aa: CASSAGTSVYIQYF; CDR3nt: TGTGCCAGCTCAGCCGGGACTAGCGTGTACATTCAGTACTTC
abundance: many; d_gene: TRBD1; v_gene: TRBV7-2; j_gene: TRBJ2-5; CDR3aa: CASSSSGGETQYF; CDR3nt: TGTGCCAGCAGCTCATCAGGGGGAGAGACCCAGTACTTC
abundance: .; d_gene: TRBD2; v_gene: TRBV7-8; j_gene: TRBJ2-1; CDR3aa: CASAAGTIYNEQFF; CDR3nt: TGTGCCAGCGCCGCCGGGACTATTTACAATGAGCAGTTCTTC
abundance: .; d_gene: TRBD1; v_gene: TRBV29-1; j_gene: TRBJ2-1; CDR3aa: CSVKGAVGYNEQFF; CDR3nt: TGCAGCGTTAAGGGGGCGGTGGGCTACAATGAGCAGTTCTTC
abundance: .; d_gene: TRBD2; v_gene: TRBV14; j_gene: TRBJ2-1; CDR3aa: CASSQEAGGPGNNEQFF; CDR3nt: TGTGCCAGCAGCCAAGAGGCGGGAGGACCAGGTAACAATGAGCAGTTCTTC
abundance: few; d_gene: TRBD1; v_gene: TRBV20-1; j_gene: TRBJ1-6; CDR3aa: CSARDGQGASSYNSPLHF; CDR3nt: TGCAGTGCTAGGGATGGACAGGGGGCGAGCTCCTATAATTCACCCCTCCACTTT
abundance: few; d_gene: .; v_gene: TRBV28; j_gene: TRBJ1-5; CDR3aa: CASSLTQYSNQPQHF; CDR3nt: TGTGCCAGCAGTTTAACCCAATATAGCAATCAGCCCCAGCATTTT
abundance: .; d_gene: .; v_gene: TRBV7-9; j_gene: TRBJ2-5; CDR3aa: CASSLELAIKGTQYF; CDR3nt: TGTGCCAGCAGCTTGGAACTAGCCATCAAAGGGACCCAGTACTTC
abundance: .; d_gene: .; v_gene: TRBV7-8; j_gene: TRBJ2-3; CDR3aa: CASSLLVAGRKTDTQYF; CDR3nt: TGTGCCAGCAGCTTACTTGTGGCGGGCAGAAAAACAGATACGCAGTATTTT
abundance: .; d_gene: TRBD2; v_gene: TRBV6-2/TRBV6-3; j_gene: TRBJ2-1; CDR3aa: CASALSGSSYNEQFF; CDR3nt: TGTGCCAGCGCTTTGAGCGGGAGCTCCTACAATGAGCAGTTCTTC
abundance: .; d_gene: .; v_gene: TRBV4-1; j_gene: TRBJ2-7; CDR3aa: CASSQDMTSYEQYF; CDR3nt: TGCGCCAGCAGCCAAGATATGACTTCCTACGAGCAGTACTTC
abundance: .; d_gene: .; v_gene: TRBV29-1; j_gene: TRBJ2-5; CDR3aa: CSVVRSSGTKETQYF; CDR3nt: TGCAGCGTTGTCCGGAGTAGCGGTACCAAAGAGACCCAGTACTTC
abundance: few; d_gene: .; v_gene: TRBV29-1; j_gene: TRBJ2-5; CDR3aa: CSVSWGQETQYF; CDR3nt: TGCAGCGTTTCATGGGGACAAGAGACCCAGTACTTC
abundance: .; d_gene: .; v_gene: TRBV7-6; j_gene: TRBJ2-1; CDR3aa: CASSNPRSGTLNEQFF; CDR3nt: TGTGCCAGCAGCAACCCCCGATCGGGGACTCTCAATGAGCAGTTCTTC
abundance: few; d_gene: TRBD1; v_gene: TRBV20-1; j_gene: TRBJ2-5; CDR3aa: CSATDRAETQYF; CDR3nt: TGCAGTGCTACCGACAGGGCAGAGACCCAGTACTTC
abundance: .; d_gene: .; v_gene: TRBV5-1; j_gene: TRBJ2-7; CDR3aa: CASSPGPAPSYEQYF; CDR3nt: TGCGCCAGCAGCCCAGGACCGGCCCCCTCCTACGAGCAGTACTTC
abundance: few; d_gene: .; v_gene: TRBV24-1; j_gene: TRBJ2-5; CDR3aa: CATSDGTSGTQYF; CDR3nt: TGTGCCACCAGTGATGGGACCTCGGGGACCCAGTACTTC
abundance: few; d_gene: TRBD2; v_gene: TRBV6-6; j_gene: TRBJ2-7; CDR3aa: CASQGASGYEQYF; CDR3nt: TGTGCCAGCCAAGGGGCTAGCGGCTACGAGCAGTACTTC